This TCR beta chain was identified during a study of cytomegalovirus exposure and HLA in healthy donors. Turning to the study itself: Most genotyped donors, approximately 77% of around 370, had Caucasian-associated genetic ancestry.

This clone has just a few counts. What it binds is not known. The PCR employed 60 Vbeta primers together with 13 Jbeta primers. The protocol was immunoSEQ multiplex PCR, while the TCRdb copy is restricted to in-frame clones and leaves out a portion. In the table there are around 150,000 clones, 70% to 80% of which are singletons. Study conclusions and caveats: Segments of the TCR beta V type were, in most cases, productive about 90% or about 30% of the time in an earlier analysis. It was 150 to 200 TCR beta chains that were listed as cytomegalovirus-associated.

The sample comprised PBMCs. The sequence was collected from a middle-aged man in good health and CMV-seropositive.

CDR3 protein: CSVGSGREAFF. CDR3 sequence (DNA): TGCAGCGTTGGGTCAGGAAGGGAAGCTTTCTTT. The chain carries TRBV29-1 and TRBJ1-1; D is uncertain. The germline CDR1 and CDR2 sequences are SQVTM and ANQGSEA. Between the trimmed V and J ends, which lost 4 bases and 8 bases, there was a span of 11 bases. This CDR3 region has 11 residues.